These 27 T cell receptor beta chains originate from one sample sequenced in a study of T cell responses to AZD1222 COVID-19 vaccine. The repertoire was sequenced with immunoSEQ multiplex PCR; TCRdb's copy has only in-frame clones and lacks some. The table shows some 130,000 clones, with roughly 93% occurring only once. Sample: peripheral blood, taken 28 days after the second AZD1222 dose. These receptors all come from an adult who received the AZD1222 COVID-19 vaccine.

CDR3 protein: CASSLLGGSSYEQYF. In DNA, the CDR3 is TGTGCCAGCAGCTTATTAGGGGGTAGCTCCTACGAGCAGTACTTC. V gene TRBV7-9 combines with J gene TRBJ2-7, with D tentatively TRBD1 (6 bases). Germline CDR1 reads SEHNR; CDR2 reads FQNEAQ (reference sequence). V shed 2 bases and J shed 0 bases, with 11 bases lying between them. This CDR3 region has 15 residues. The whole variable domain, filled in from reference TRBV7-9 and TRBJ2-7, reads DTGVSQNPRHKITKRGQNVTFRCDPISEHNRLYWYRQTLGQGPEFLTYFQNEAQLEKSRLLSDRFSAERPKGSFSTLEIQRTEQGDSAMYLCASSLLGGSSYEQYFGPGTRLTVT.

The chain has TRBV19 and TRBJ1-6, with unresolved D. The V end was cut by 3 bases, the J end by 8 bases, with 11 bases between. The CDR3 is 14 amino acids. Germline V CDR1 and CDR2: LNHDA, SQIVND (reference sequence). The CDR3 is CASSISPAYSPLHF. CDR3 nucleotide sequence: TGTGCCAGTAGTATTTCCCCGGCCTATTCACCCCTCCACTTT.

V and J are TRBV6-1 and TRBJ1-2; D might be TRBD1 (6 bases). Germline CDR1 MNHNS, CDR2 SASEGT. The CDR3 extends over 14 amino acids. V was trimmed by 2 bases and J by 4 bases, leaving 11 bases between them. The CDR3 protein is CASSERGPSYGYTF. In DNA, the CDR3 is TGTGCCAGCAGTGAACGGGGGCCGTCCTATGGCTACACCTTC.

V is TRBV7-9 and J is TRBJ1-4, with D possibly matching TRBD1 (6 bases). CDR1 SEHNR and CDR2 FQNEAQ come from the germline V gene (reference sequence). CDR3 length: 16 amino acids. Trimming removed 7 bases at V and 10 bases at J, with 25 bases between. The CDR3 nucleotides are TGTGCCAGCAACCGAATCGGGACAATGAGTAGTGGAAAACTGTTTTTT. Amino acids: CASNRIGTMSSGKLFF.

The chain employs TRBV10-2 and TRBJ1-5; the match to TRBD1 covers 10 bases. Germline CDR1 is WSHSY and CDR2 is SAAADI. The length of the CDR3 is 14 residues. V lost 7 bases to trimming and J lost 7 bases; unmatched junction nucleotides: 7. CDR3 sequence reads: CASTGTGDGQPQHF. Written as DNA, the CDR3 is TGCGCCAGCACCGGGACAGGGGACGGGCAGCCCCAGCATTTT.

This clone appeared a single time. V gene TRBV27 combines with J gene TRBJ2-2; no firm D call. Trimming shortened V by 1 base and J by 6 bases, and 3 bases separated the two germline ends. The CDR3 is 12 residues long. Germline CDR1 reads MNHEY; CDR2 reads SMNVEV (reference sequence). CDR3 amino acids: CASSLWAGELFF. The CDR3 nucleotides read TGTGCCAGCAGTTTATGGGCCGGGGAGCTGTTTTTT.

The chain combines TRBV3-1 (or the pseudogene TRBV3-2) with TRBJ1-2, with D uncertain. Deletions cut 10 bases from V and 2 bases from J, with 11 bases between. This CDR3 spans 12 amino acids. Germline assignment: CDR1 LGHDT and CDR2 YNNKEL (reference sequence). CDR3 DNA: TGTGCCACGACCTTTGGGAACTATGGCTACACCTTC. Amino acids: CATTFGNYGYTF.

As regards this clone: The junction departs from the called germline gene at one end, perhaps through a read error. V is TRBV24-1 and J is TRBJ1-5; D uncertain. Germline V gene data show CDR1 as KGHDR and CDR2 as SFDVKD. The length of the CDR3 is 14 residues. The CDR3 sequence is CATLVRDQPLMWYF. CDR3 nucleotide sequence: TGTGCCACCCTTGTCCGGGATCAACCTCTTATGTGGTATTTT.

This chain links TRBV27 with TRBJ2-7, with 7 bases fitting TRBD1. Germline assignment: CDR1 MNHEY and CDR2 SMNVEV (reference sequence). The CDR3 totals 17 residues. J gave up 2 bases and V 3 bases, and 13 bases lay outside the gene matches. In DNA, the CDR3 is TGTGCCAGCAGTTTGTCTACCGGGACAGCTAACCCCTACGAGCAGTACTTC. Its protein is CASSLSTGTANPYEQYF.

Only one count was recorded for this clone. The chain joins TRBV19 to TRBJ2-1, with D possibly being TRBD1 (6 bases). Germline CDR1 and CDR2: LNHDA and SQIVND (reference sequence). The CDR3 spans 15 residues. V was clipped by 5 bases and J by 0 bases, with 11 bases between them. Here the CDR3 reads CASSFQGSSYNEQFF. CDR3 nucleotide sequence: TGTGCCAGTAGTTTTCAGGGGTCCTCCTACAATGAGCAGTTCTTC.

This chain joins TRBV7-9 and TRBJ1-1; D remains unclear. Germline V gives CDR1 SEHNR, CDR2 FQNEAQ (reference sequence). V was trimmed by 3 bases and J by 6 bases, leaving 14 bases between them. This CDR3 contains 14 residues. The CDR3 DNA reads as TGTGCCAGCAGCTTTTGGTTTTCGTGGCCTGAAGCTTTCTTT. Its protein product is CASSFWFSWPEAFF.

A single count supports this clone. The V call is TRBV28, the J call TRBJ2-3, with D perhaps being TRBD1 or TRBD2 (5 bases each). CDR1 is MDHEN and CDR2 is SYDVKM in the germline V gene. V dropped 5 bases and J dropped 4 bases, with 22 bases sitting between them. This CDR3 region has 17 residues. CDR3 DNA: TGTGCCAGCAGTCCGCCCTTCGGGGACCCTCGGGCAGATACGCAGTATTTT. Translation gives CASSPPFGDPRADTQYF.

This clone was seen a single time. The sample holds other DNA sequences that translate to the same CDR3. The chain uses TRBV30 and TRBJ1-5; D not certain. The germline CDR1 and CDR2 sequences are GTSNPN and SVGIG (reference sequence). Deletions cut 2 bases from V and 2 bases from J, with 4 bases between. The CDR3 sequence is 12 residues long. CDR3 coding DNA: TGTGCCTGGAGTCTGGGCAATCAGCCCCAGCATTTT. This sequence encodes CAWSLGNQPQHF. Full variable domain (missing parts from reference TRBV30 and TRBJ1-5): SQTIHQWPATLVQPVGSPLSLECTVEGTSNPNLYWYRQAAGRGLQLLFYSVGIGQISSEVPQNLSASRPQDRQFILSSKKLLLSDSGFYLCAWSLGNQPQHFGDGTRLSIL.

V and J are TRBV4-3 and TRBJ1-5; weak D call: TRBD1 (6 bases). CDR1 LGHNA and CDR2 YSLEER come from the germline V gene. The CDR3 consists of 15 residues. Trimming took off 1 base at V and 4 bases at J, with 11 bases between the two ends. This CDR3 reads CASSQAVRGNQPQHF. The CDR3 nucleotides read TGCGCCAGCAGCCAAGCTGTCAGGGGAAATCAGCCCCAGCATTTT.

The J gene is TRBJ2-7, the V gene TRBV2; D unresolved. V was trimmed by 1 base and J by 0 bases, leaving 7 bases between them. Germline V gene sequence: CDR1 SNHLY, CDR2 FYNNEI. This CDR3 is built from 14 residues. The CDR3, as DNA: TGTGCCAGCAGTGAAGACTCAGGCTCCTACGAGCAGTACTTC. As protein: CASSEDSGSYEQYF.

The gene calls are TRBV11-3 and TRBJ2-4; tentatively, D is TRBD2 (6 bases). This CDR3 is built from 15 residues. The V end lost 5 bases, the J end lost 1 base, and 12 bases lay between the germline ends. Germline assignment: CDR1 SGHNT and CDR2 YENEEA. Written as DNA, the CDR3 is TGTGCCAGCAGCGTAGGAGGGGCGGCCAAAAACATTCAGTACTTC. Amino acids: CASSVGGAAKNIQYF.

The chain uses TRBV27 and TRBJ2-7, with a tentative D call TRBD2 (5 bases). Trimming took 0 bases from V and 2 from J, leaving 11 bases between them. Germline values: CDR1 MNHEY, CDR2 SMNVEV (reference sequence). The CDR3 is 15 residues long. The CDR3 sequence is CASSLSAGAPYEQYF. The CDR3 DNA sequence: TGTGCCAGCAGTTTATCCGCGGGCGCACCCTACGAGCAGTACTTC.

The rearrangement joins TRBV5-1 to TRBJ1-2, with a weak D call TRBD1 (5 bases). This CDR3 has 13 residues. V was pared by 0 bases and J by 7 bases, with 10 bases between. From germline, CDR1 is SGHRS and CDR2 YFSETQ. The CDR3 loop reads CASSLEGEGGYTF. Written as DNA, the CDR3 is TGCGCCAGCAGCTTGGAAGGGGAAGGTGGCTACACCTTC.

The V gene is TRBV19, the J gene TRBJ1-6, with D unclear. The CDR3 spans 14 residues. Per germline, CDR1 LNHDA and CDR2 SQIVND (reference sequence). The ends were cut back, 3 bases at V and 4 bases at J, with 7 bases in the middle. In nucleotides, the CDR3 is TGTGCCAGTAGTATCGGGCTGTATAATTCACCCCTCCACTTT. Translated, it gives CASSIGLYNSPLHF.

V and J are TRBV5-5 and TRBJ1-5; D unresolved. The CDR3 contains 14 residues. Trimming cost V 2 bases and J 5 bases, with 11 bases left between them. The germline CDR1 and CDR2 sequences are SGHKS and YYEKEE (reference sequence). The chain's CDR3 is CASSFAATDQPQHF. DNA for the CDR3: TGTGCCAGCAGCTTTGCAGCGACCGATCAGCCCCAGCATTTT.

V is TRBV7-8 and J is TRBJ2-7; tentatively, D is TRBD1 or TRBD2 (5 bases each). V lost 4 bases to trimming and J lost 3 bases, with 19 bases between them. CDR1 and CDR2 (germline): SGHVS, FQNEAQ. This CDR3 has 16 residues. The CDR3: CASSSLGQGAFYEQYF. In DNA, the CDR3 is TGTGCCAGCAGCTCCCTGGGGCAGGGAGCTTTCTACGAGCAGTACTTC.

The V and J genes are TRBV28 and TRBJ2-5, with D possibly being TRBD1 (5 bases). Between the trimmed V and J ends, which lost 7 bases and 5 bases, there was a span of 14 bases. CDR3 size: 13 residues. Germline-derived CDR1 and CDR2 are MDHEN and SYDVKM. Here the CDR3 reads CASNLLGRETQYF. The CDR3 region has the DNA TGTGCCAGCAACCTCTTGGGGCGGGAGACCCAGTACTTC.

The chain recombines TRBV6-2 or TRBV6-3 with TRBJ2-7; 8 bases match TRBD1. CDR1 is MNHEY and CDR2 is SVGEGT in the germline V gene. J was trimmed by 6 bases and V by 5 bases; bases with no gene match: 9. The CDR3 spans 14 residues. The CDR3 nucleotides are TGTGCCAGCAGTGTCCGGGACAGGCCCTTCGAGCAGTACTTC. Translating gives CASSVRDRPFEQYF.

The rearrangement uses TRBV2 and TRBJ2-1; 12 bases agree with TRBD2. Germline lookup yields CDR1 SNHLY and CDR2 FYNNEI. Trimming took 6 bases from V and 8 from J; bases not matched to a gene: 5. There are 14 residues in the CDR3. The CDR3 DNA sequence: TGTGCCAGCAGGCCGGGACTAGCGGGCTATGAGCAGTTCTTC. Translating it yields CASRPGLAGYEQFF.

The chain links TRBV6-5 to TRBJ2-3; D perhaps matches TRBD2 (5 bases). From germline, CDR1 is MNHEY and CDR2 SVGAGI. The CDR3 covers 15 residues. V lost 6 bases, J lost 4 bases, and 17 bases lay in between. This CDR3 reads CASSTAPTGADTQYF. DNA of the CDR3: TGTGCCAGCAGCACAGCCCCAACCGGGGCAGATACGCAGTATTTT.

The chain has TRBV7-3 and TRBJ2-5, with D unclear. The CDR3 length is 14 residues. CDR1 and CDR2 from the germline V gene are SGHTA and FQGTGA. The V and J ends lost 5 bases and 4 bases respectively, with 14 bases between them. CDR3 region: CASSQSDSGETQYF. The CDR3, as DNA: TGTGCCAGCAGCCAATCCGACTCAGGAGAGACCCAGTACTTC.

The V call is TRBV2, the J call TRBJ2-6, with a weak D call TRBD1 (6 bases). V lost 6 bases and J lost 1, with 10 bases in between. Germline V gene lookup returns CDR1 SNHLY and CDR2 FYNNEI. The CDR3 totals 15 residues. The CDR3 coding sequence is TGTGCCAGCAGGAAAGGGGGTTCTGGGGCCAACGTCCTGACTTTC. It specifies CASRKGGSGANVLTF.